The entry below gives a single TCR beta chain sequence along with its context. What it binds is unknown. This record comes from a study of T cell responses to AZD1222 COVID-19 vaccine. Broader study findings: In the spike-specific TCR repertoire, nearly half reportedly target unmutated variant regions. Just a handful of AZD1222 recipients were seropositive at baseline. The sample set comprised mostly white British donors with more females, and clonal diversity was possibly underestimated.

The data were produced by immunoSEQ multiplex PCR, yet TCRdb's version contains in-frame clones alone and is incomplete. The table lists more than 45,000 clones, roughly 80% of them singletons, with 25% to 30% in the top ten. Germline V gene data show CDR1 as LNHDA and CDR2 as SQIVND (reference sequence). V dropped 7 bases and J dropped 9 bases, with 13 bases sitting between them. There are 13 residues in the CDR3. The rearrangement uses TRBV19 and TRBJ1-6; D perhaps matches TRBD1 (5 bases). This material consisted of peripheral blood, taken on day 0 of AZD1222 vaccination. This clonotype originated in an adult in good health. The CDR3 spells CASTGTEISPLHF. The CDR3 nucleotides are TGTGCCAGTACCGGGACGGAAATTTCACCCCTCCACTTT. The full variable domain, rest sourced from reference TRBV19 and TRBJ1-6, is DGGITQSPKYLFRKEGQNVTLSCEQNLNHDAMYWYRQDPGQGLRLIYYSQIVNDFQKGDIAEGYSVSREKKESFPLTVTSAQKNPTAFYLCASTGTEISPLHFGNGTRLTVT.